A few counts support the clone carrying this T cell receptor (beta chain). Its antigen is still unknown. The data were obtained in a study of T cell repertoires in cytomegalovirus infection. Overall study: Signatures in public TCR beta sequences pointed to both CMV infection and matching HLA type. Study conclusions and caveats: Clonotype analysis showed dominance of the ex vivo response by HLA-C-restricted CMV-specific TCR beta clonotypes. Individuals carrying CMV plus the relevant HLA were identified by cumulative frequency of public TCR beta families.

The CDR3 spans 13 residues. Deletions cut 5 bases from V and 8 bases from J, with 15 bases between. Germline CDR1 and CDR2: MNHEY and SVGEGT. TCRdb redid the calling of the reads with MiXCR, one entry per CDR3 protein. The sample holds about 920,000 distinct CDR3 sequences, approximately 32% seen once. The chain has TRBV6-2 or TRBV6-3 and TRBJ1-2, with D hard to call. Specimen: cultured CD8+ T cells from PBMCs, collected from culture after CMV antigen stimulation. This clonotype was obtained from a human donor in good health (CMV status not recorded). Some clones in this sample may be carry-over from other donors' samples. CDR3 nucleotide sequence: TGTGCCAGCAGTCGTCACTCCCAGGACGGCTACACCTTC. Translated, it gives CASSRHSQDGYTF.